The sequence of this T cell receptor (beta chain) was determined in a study of blood T cell repertoires in COVID-19. Turning to the study itself: There were acute and convalescent COVID-19 samples, and they came from the United States, Italy and Spain. The cDNA or gDNA used as material had been derived from T cells, B-cell-depleted T cells, or PBMCs.

Assay: immunoSEQ multiplex PCR; the TCRdb copy retains only in-frame clones and omits some. The data contain about 120,000 clones, 80% of them singletons. Sequencing used peripheral blood. The clonotype was recovered from a man in his 60s with active or convalescent COVID-19.

DNA for the CDR3: TGTGCCACCAGTGAAGTTCCGGGACAGGGGAACACCGGGGAGCTGTTTTTT. It is translated as CATSEVPGQGNTGELFF. The chain joins TRBV24-1 to TRBJ2-2; 9 bases map to TRBD1. Germline CDR1 KGHDR, CDR2 SFDVKD. The length of the CDR3 is 17 residues. J was trimmed by 1 base and V by 4 bases; bases with no gene match: 6.